This T cell receptor beta chain was retrieved from a study of cytomegalovirus exposure and HLA in healthy donors. Findings and limits, study-wide: TCR beta chains numbering 164 were designated cytomegalovirus-associated.

Remarks on this clone: Antigen specificity is unknown.

Germline V lookup: CDR1 MNHEY, CDR2 SMNVEV (reference sequence). V was cut by 2 bases and J by 8 bases, with 12 bases left in between. The CDR3 length is 13 residues. Profiling relied on immunoSEQ multiplex PCR, and the TCRdb table lists in-frame clones only, not all of them. The repertoire includes around 230,000 clones, approximately 83% of them detected once, and 1% to 1.5% sits in the top ten. This TCR was sampled from a young woman in good health and CMV-seropositive. The gene calls are TRBV27 and TRBJ2-5; a weak D match, TRBD2 (6 bases). Material: PBMCs. CDR3 loop: CASSLNGLTTQYF. DNA for the CDR3: TGTGCCAGCAGTTTAAATGGACTAACTACCCAGTACTTC.